These 24 T cell receptor beta chains originate from one sample sequenced in a study of cytomegalovirus exposure and HLA in healthy donors. Primers: 60 Vbeta forward and 13 Jbeta reverse. The repertoire was sequenced with immunoSEQ multiplex PCR; TCRdb's copy has only in-frame clones and lacks some. The sample lists 180,000 or so clones, 86% occurring once. The sample comprised PBMCs. Receptors were obtained from a woman under 40 in good health and CMV-seronegative.

The chain has TRBV19 and TRBJ2-2; tentative D call: TRBD2 (7 bases). Looked up from germline, CDR1 is LNHDA and CDR2 is SQIVND (reference sequence). The CDR3 is made up of 15 amino acids. V was cut by 5 bases and J by 1 base, with 11 bases left in between. CDR3 sequence (DNA): TGTGCCAGTAGTTGGAGGGGGGGGAACACCGGGGAGCTGTTTTTT. It codes for CASSWRGGNTGELFF.

This sequence joins TRBV5-1 and TRBJ2-5; 8 bases align to TRBD2. Looked up from germline, CDR1 is SGHRS and CDR2 is YFSETQ. Unmatched junction bases numbered 6, after V lost 1 base and J lost 1 base. CDR3 length equals 16 residues. The CDR3 reads CASSLFAGGLQETQYF. The CDR3 region has the DNA TGCGCCAGCAGCTTGTTCGCGGGAGGCCTCCAAGAGACCCAGTACTTC.

The CDR3 here is CASSLFVVRSETQYF. The DNA for the CDR3 is TGTGCCAGCAGTTTATTTGTGGTACGGAGCGAGACCCAGTACTTC. J is TRBJ2-5 and V is TRBV28, with unresolved D. Germline CDR1 is MDHEN and CDR2 is SYDVKM. The CDR3 runs 15 residues. V was clipped by 1 base and J by 5 bases, with 14 bases between them.

This sequence joins TRBV6-1 and TRBJ1-1; D not resolved. The CDR3 has 13 amino acids. The V end was cut by 6 bases, the J end by 0 bases, with 8 bases between. The germline CDR1 and CDR2 sequences are MNHNS and SASEGT. As DNA, the CDR3 is TGTGCCAGCAGGGAATTCTTGAACACTGAAGCTTTCTTT. This sequence encodes CASREFLNTEAFF.

This chain links TRBV5-4 with TRBJ2-5; 7 positions agree with TRBD2. Germline V gene data show CDR1 as SGHNT and CDR2 as YYREEE (reference sequence). Germline trimming cut 0 bases from V and 2 bases from J; bases unmatched to any gene: 10. The CDR3 extends over 17 amino acids. The CDR3 DNA is TGTGCCAGCAGCTTGGCTGGGGGGGTTTCACGACAAGAGACCCAGTACTTC. Its protein is CASSLAGGVSRQETQYF.

The chain links TRBV7-3 to TRBJ2-5; 9 bases agree with TRBD2. Germline values: CDR1 SGHTA, CDR2 FQGTGA. V shed 5 bases, J shed 3 bases, and the junction held 4 bases outside the gene matches. The CDR3 extends over 14 amino acids. This CDR3 reads CASSISGSEETQYF. The CDR3 DNA sequence: TGTGCCAGCAGCATTAGCGGGAGCGAAGAGACCCAGTACTTC.

The CDR3 DNA reads TGTGCCAGCAGCAGAGAGGGGACTAGTATTTATGAGCAGTTCTTC. It is translated as CASSREGTSIYEQFF. The rearrangement joins TRBV7-8 to TRBJ2-1; 8 bases are shared with TRBD2. Germline V CDR1 and CDR2: SGHVS, FQNEAQ. The CDR3 has 15 residues. Losses at the gene ends were 5 bases for V and 8 bases for J; bases not matched to a gene: 11.

This clone has just a few counts. V usage is TRBV11-2 and J usage is TRBJ2-3, with 11 bases aligning to TRBD2. Germline CDR1 reads SGHAT; CDR2 reads FQNNGV. There are 16 residues in the CDR3. V gave up 2 bases and J gave up 5 bases; unmatched junction bases: 6. This CDR3 is CASSLFSGGAGDTQYF. CDR3 DNA: TGTGCCAGCAGCTTATTTAGCGGGGGGGCCGGAGATACGCAGTATTTT.

The DNA for the CDR3 is TGTGCCAGCAGCTTTGGGGGCATCGGCTATGGCTACACCTTC. This encodes CASSFGGIGYGYTF. This sequence joins TRBV5-4 and TRBJ1-2; tentatively, D is TRBD1 (6 bases). CDR1 SGHNT and CDR2 YYREEE come from the germline V gene (reference sequence). CDR3 length: 14 amino acids. V lost 2 bases and J lost 4, with 12 bases in between.

The chain uses TRBV27 and TRBJ1-1, with unresolved D. The germline V gene has CDR1 MNHEY and CDR2 SMNVEV (reference sequence). Trimming cost V 3 bases and J 2 bases, with 7 bases left between them. The CDR3 contains 13 residues. The chain's CDR3 is CASSLGSNTEAFF. In DNA, the CDR3 is TGTGCCAGCAGTTTGGGCAGCAACACTGAAGCTTTCTTT.

The chain combines TRBV11-2 with TRBJ2-7; a weak D match, TRBD1 (7 bases). Germline V gene data show CDR1 as SGHAT and CDR2 as FQNNGV. V lost 5 bases and J lost 4, with 9 bases in between. The CDR3 has 12 amino acids. This CDR3 reads CASSPGGYEQYF. The CDR3 DNA reads TGTGCCAGCAGCCCAGGGGGGTACGAGCAGTACTTC.

This chain joins TRBV19 and TRBJ2-1, with TRBD2 identical over 7 bases. V dropped 5 bases and J dropped 2; count of bases not matched to a gene: 0. Germline-derived CDR1 and CDR2 are LNHDA and SQIVND (reference sequence). This CDR3 contains 13 residues. As DNA, the CDR3 is TGTGCCAGTAGTGGGACTACCTACAATGAGCAGTTCTTC. Residues: CASSGTTYNEQFF. Variable domain in full (rest from reference TRBV19 and TRBJ2-1): DGGITQSPKYLFRKEGQNVTLSCEQNLNHDAMYWYRQDPGQGLRLIYYSQIVNDFQKGDIAEGYSVSREKKESFPLTVTSAQKNPTAFYLCASSGTTYNEQFFGPGTRLTVL.

V usage is TRBV2 and J usage is TRBJ1-6; a possible D gene is TRBD1 (5 bases). There are 17 residues in the CDR3. Per germline, CDR1 SNHLY and CDR2 FYNNEI. V lost 7 bases to trimming and J lost 3 bases, with 19 bases between them. The CDR3 bases are TGTGCCAGCACCCGGCAGGGCGACCCTTACTATAATTCACCCCTCCACTTT. It yields the protein CASTRQGDPYYNSPLHF.

The genes are TRBV5-5 and TRBJ2-2, with D perhaps matching TRBD2 (5 bases). The germline V gene has CDR1 SGHKS and CDR2 YYEKEE (reference sequence). There are 13 residues in the CDR3. V was cut by 2 bases and J by 7 bases, with 9 bases left in between. The CDR3, as DNA: TGTGCCAGCAGCTTCCTACGGGACGGGGAGCTGTTTTTT. Translated: CASSFLRDGELFF.

The chain uses TRBV27 and TRBJ2-7; 9 nucleotides line up with TRBD1. Germline V lookup: CDR1 MNHEY, CDR2 SMNVEV (reference sequence). The CDR3 spans 17 residues. Unmatched junction bases numbered 10, after V lost 2 bases and J lost 2 bases. The chain's CDR3 is CASSLTRRDRATYEQYF. The CDR3 DNA is TGTGCCAGCAGTTTAACACGGCGGGACAGGGCAACCTACGAGCAGTACTTC.

The CDR3 spells CSVPREGPSRSGYTF. The CDR3 DNA sequence: TGCAGCGTCCCAAGGGAGGGACCCTCACGAAGCGGCTACACCTTC. This sequence joins TRBV29-1 and TRBJ1-2, with D possibly TRBD1 on 5 matching bases. Trimming stripped 6 bases from V and 8 bases from J, with 25 bases between. This CDR3 region has 15 residues. The germline CDR1 and CDR2 sequences are SQVTM and ANQGSEA. The entire variable domain, with the rest obtained from reference TRBV29-1 and TRBJ1-2, is as follows: SAVISQKPSRDICQRGTSLTIQCQVDSQVTMMFWYRQQPGQSLTLIATANQGSEATYESGFVIDKFPISRPNLTFSTLTVSNMSPEDSSIYLCSVPREGPSRSGYTFGSGTRLTVV.

The V gene is TRBV19, the J gene TRBJ2-3; TRBD1 aligns across 12 bases. V dropped 5 bases and J dropped 5; count of bases not matched to a gene: 8. Germline V gene sequence: CDR1 LNHDA, CDR2 SQIVND (reference sequence). This CDR3 spans 16 amino acids. CDR3 amino acids: CASSFGTGGFVDTQYF. The DNA of the CDR3 is TGTGCCAGTAGTTTCGGGACAGGGGGCTTTGTAGATACGCAGTATTTT.

This chain connects TRBV29-1 to TRBJ2-7; 8 nucleotides match TRBD2. The CDR3 length is 13 residues. The V segment lost 7 bases and the J segment 5 bases; nucleotides outside the gene matches: 10. Germline-derived CDR1 and CDR2 are SQVTM and ANQGSEA. Here the CDR3 reads CSGLVAGSDEQYF. The CDR3 nucleotides are TGCAGCGGGTTAGTAGCGGGGTCTGACGAGCAGTACTTC.

The genes are TRBV7-9 and TRBJ1-1; TRBD1 is a possible D gene (6 bases). The CDR3 totals 12 residues. The V end was cut by 4 bases, the J end by 7 bases, with 10 bases between. Germline V gene data show CDR1 as SEHNR and CDR2 as FQNEAQ (reference sequence). In nucleotides, the CDR3 is TGTGCCAGCAGCTCGGACAGCCTTGAAGCTTTCTTT. It codes for CASSSDSLEAFF.

V gene TRBV9 combines with J gene TRBJ2-5; no clear D gene. In germline, CDR1 is SGDLS, CDR2 YYNGEE. Trimming removed 0 bases at V and 2 bases at J, with 8 bases between. This CDR3 has 14 amino acids. The CDR3 coding sequence is TGTGCCAGCAGCGTAGCTCCAGCGCAAGAGACCCAGTACTTC. This codes for CASSVAPAQETQYF.

The chain combines TRBV7-9 with TRBJ2-7; D is ambiguous. The CDR3 runs to 14 residues. The germline gives CDR1 SEHNR, CDR2 FQNEAQ (reference sequence). Trimming removed 1 base from V and 4 bases from J, with 11 bases in between. The CDR3 spells CASSLGTAPYEQYF. The CDR3 DNA reads TGTGCCAGCAGCTTAGGTACAGCTCCTTACGAGCAGTACTTC.

The V and J genes are TRBV28 and TRBJ1-2; D gene unclear. Germline assignment: CDR1 MDHEN and CDR2 SYDVKM. V gave up 3 bases and J gave up 0 bases, with 8 bases separating them. This CDR3 contains 14 residues. The CDR3 region has the DNA TGTGCCAGCAGTTTTGGTCAGGCTAACTATGGCTACACCTTC. Its protein is CASSFGQANYGYTF.

This clone showed up just once. The rearrangement uses TRBV9 and TRBJ2-1, with D unclear. CDR3 length: 14 residues. V lost 2 bases and J lost 5, with 11 bases in between. CDR1 is SGDLS and CDR2 is YYNGEE in the germline V gene. Here the CDR3 DNA reads TGTGCCAGCAGCGTTCGTCAGGTGAACAATGAGCAGTTCTTC. This encodes CASSVRQVNNEQFF.

The chain recombines TRBV28 with TRBJ2-3; TRBD2 matches 9 bases. Germline V gives CDR1 MDHEN, CDR2 SYDVKM. CDR3 size: 15 residues. The V and J ends lost 3 bases and 7 bases, in that order; junction bases with no gene match: 8. For the CDR3, the DNA is TGTGCCAGCAGTTTGGAGGCGGGAGGGATCTATACGCAGTATTTT. Its translation is CASSLEAGGIYTQYF.